The 2 T cell receptor beta chains presented below share a single source sample, sequenced in a study of CD8 T cells in Susac syndrome (dated by TCRdb to the late 2010s). Library method: the immunoSEQ multiplex PCR assay. RNA was extracted using the RNeasy kit, and about 0.5 to 1 microgram was reverse transcribed with random hexamers. The public reads were run again by TCRdb, first through fastp at Q25 and then through MiXCR, and only productive beta chains were kept. Rows with a matching CDR3 protein are joined into one entry that keeps the most common DNA and genes. This sample is represented by 180,000 or so distinct CDR3 sequences; roughly 95% of them were singletons. Approximately 0.1% of the sample comes from the top ten. The sequenced material came from CD4+ T cells from PBMCs. The receptors were sampled from a human donor in good health.

The chain links TRBV25-1 to TRBJ2-7; D remains unclear. Germline assignment: CDR1 MGHDK and CDR2 SYGVNS. This CDR3 contains 12 residues. Trimming left V 4 bases short and J 4 bases short, with 8 bases between. The chain's CDR3 is CASSGAVYEQYF. The DNA for the CDR3 is TGTGCCAGCAGTGGAGCCGTTTACGAGCAGTACTTC.

The rearrangement joins TRBV20-1 to TRBJ2-5; possible D gene TRBD2, 6 bases. Germline values: CDR1 DFQATT, CDR2 SNEGSKA (reference sequence). Trimming stripped 7 bases from V and 0 bases from J, with 21 bases between. This CDR3 contains 16 residues. CDR3 protein: CSVQTGLATYQETQYF. The CDR3 bases are TGCAGTGTTCAGACCGGGCTAGCGACGTACCAAGAGACCCAGTACTTC.